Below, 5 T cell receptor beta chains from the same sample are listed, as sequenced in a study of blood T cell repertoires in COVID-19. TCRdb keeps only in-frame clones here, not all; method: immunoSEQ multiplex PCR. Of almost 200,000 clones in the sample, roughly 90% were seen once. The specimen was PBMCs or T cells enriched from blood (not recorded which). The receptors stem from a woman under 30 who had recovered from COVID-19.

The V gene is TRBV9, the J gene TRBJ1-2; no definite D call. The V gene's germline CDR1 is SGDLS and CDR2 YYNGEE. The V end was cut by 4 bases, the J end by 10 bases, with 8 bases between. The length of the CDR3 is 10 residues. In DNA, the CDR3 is TGTGCCAGCAGCCCCAGTCCCTACACCTTC. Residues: CASSPSPYTF.

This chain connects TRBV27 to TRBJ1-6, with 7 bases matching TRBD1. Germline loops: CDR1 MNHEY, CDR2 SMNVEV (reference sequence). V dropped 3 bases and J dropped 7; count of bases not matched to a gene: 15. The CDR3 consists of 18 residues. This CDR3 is CASSLEKIAGQRNSPLHF. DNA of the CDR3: TGTGCCAGCAGTTTGGAAAAGATAGCGGGACAGAGGAATTCACCCCTCCACTTT.

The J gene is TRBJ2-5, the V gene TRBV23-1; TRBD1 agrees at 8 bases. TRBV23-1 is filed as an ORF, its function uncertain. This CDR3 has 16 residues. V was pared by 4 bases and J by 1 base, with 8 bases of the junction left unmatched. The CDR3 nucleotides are TGCGCCAGCAGTCGCGGGACAGGACCCGTCCAAGAGACCCAGTACTTC. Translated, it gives CASSRGTGPVQETQYF.

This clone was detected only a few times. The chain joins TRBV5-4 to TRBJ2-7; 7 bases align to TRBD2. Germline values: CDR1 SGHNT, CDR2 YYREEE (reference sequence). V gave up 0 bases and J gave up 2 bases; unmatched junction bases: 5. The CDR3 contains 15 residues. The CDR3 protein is CASSLVGGGTYEQYF. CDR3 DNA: TGTGCCAGCAGCTTGGTTGGCGGGGGAACCTACGAGCAGTACTTC.

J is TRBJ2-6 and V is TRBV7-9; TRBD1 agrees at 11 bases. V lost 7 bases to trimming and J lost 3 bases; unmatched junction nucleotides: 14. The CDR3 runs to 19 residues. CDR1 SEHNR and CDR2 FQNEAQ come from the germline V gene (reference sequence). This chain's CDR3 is CASTPLPGQGVGGANVLTF. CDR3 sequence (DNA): TGTGCCAGCACCCCCCTGCCGGGACAGGGGGTTGGTGGGGCCAACGTCCTGACTTTC. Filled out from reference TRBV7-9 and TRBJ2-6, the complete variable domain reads DTGVSQNPRHKITKRGQNVTFRCDPISEHNRLYWYRQTLGQGPEFLTYFQNEAQLEKSRLLSDRFSAERPKGSFSTLEIQRTEQGDSAMYLCASTPLPGQGVGGANVLTFGAGSRLTVL.